This T cell receptor beta chain comes out of a study of blood T cells in healthy people across ages. Per the germline V gene, CDR1 is SQVTM and CDR2 is ANQGSEA. The CDR3 runs 14 residues. V lost 4 bases and J 2 bases, leaving 15 bases between the germline ends. This clonotype was seen a handful of times. Primers used in a second PCR of about 7 to 12 cycles were a sample-barcoded 5' primer and a J-beta primer mix. TCRdb processed the 5' RACE reads anew with MiXCR; each CDR3 protein has one entry. Of about 1.8 million distinct CDR3 sequences listed, around 50% are singletons. This chain links TRBV29-1 with TRBJ2-7, with D maybe TRBD1 (6 bases). The material sequenced was blood. This TCR was sampled from a woman between 40 and 50 years old in good health. In nucleotides, the CDR3 is TGCAGCGTTGGTCGCAGGGACACTACCTACGAGCAGTACTTC. Its protein is CSVGRRDTTYEQYF.